This is a list of T cell receptor beta chains from one sample in a study of neurological immune-mediated disorders. TCRdb called the 5' RACE reads again in MiXCR, with one record for every CDR3 protein. Counted here are tens of thousands of distinct CDR3 sequences, 6.5% to 8.5% occurring once; the ten biggest clones make up around 6%. The sequencing sample was made of CD4+ T cells from blood. Receptor source: a man aged 50-60 years in good health. Both conserved end residues are part of each CDR3. D genes are given only for firm matches. The size entry is marked missing in some rows and otherwise reads once, few, many or a size class.

>14|TRBV28|many|.|TRBJ1-3
TGTGCCAGCAGGACGGGACCGGGGGGAAACACCATATATTTT
CASRTGPGGNTIYF
>18|TRBV4-3|many|TRBD2|TRBJ2-2
TGCGCCAGCAGCCTTCGACTAGCGGGAAATATGAACACCGGGGAGCTGTTTTTT
CASSLRLAGNMNTGELFF
>14|TRBV30|.|TRBD1|TRBJ1-2
TGTGCCGGGGACAGGCCCGGGGCTAACTATGGCTACACCTTC
CAGDRPGANYGYTF
>12|TRBV12-3/TRBV12-4|many|.|TRBJ1-1
TGTGCCAGCAGGCTCGTCTTCACTGAAGCTTTCTTT
CASRLVFTEAFF
>16|TRBV5-1|many|.|TRBJ1-3
TGCGCCAGCAGCGCGGACGCTTCGAGCTCTGGAAACACCATATATTTT
CASSADASSSGNTIYF
>13|TRBV12-3/TRBV12-4|many|.|TRBJ2-3
TGTGCCAGCAGTTTTAGGTTGGAGGATACGCAGTATTTT
CASSFRLEDTQYF
>14|TRBV7-8|many|TRBD1|TRBJ2-5
TGTGCCAGCAGCTTGGGACAGATAAGAGAGACCCAGTACTTC
CASSLGQIRETQYF
>15|TRBV18|.|.|TRBJ1-1
TGTGCCAGCTCACCAAGCCCAGGGGCTAACACTGAAGCTTTCTTT
CASSPSPGANTEAFF
>10|TRBV19|many|.|TRBJ2-7
TGCGAGACAGGAGACTACGAGCAGTACTTC
CETGDYEQYF
>17|TRBV4-2|few|TRBD2|TRBJ2-3
TGTGCCAGCAGCCAAGACACTAGCGGGCCGATTCCAGATACGCAGTATTTT
CASSQDTSGPIPDTQYF
>16|TRBV11-2|many|.|TRBJ2-1
TGTGCCAGCAGCTTCCGACAGCTAGGTTCCTACAATGAGCAGTTCTTC
CASSFRQLGSYNEQFF
>14|TRBV20-1|many|.|TRBJ2-5
TGCAGTGCTAGAGATGGCCAGGGCCAAGAGACCCAGTACTTC
CSARDGQGQETQYF
>15|TRBV21-1|many|.|TRBJ1-2
TGTGCCAGCAGCAAAGTGGGGGGAGCTAACTATGGCTACACCTTC
CASSKVGGANYGYTF
>14|TRBV20-1|.|TRBD2|TRBJ2-5
TGCAGTGCTAGAAGTTTCTTAGCGGGAGAGACCCAGTACTTC
CSARSFLAGETQYF
>14|TRBV30|many|.|TRBJ1-5
TGTGCCTGGAATTCCCAGGGAGCAAGTCAGCCCCAGCATTTT
CAWNSQGASQPQHF
>13|TRBV24-1|many|.|TRBJ2-1
TGTGCCACCAGTGACGCGAGTAAGGGTGAGCAGTTCTTC
CATSDASKGEQFF
>11|TRBV29-1|many|.|TRBJ2-1
TGCAGCGTAAAGGAAGGGGCAGGGCAGTTCTTC
CSVKEGAGQFF
>14|TRBV29-1|many|TRBD2|TRBJ2-7
TGCAGCGCAAGCGGGGGGGGAAACTCCTACGAGCAGTACTTC
CSASGGGNSYEQYF
>15|TRBV18|many|TRBD2|TRBJ2-1
TGTGCCAGCTCACCAGCGGGACTAATTCTCAATGAGCAGTTCTTC
CASSPAGLILNEQFF
>14|TRBV4-2|many|.|TRBJ2-3
TGTGCCAGCAGCCAAGATGGAAGCACAGATACGCAGTATTTT
CASSQDGSTDTQYF
>13|TRBV7-8|many|TRBD2|TRBJ2-1
TGTGCCAGCAGCTTAGTTGGGGGGGGAGAGCAGTTCTTC
CASSLVGGGEQFF
>15|TRBV12-3/TRBV12-4|many|.|TRBJ1-2
TGTGCCAGCACCCCTGTCGTGGCTGGGACCCATGGCTACACCTTC
CASTPVVAGTHGYTF
>17|TRBV10-3|many|.|TRBJ2-7
TGTGCCATCAGGGCGAAACAGGGACGGGGCTCCTTGTACGAGCAGTACTTC
CAIRAKQGRGSLYEQYF
>13|TRBV18|many|.|TRBJ1-2
TGTGCCAGCTCACGATCGGACACCTATGGCTACACCTTC
CASSRSDTYGYTF
>13|TRBV5-1|many|.|TRBJ1-4
TGCGCCAGCAGCCTCTTGACAGGCGAAAAACTGTTTTTT
CASSLLTGEKLFF
>13|TRBV7-2|many|TRBD1|TRBJ2-1
TGTGCCAGCAGCTCCTACAGGGGATATGAGCAGTTCTTC
CASSSYRGYEQFF
>13|TRBV30|many|.|TRBJ2-5
TGTGCCTGGAGCTTCGGATTTCAAGAGACCCAGTACTTC
CAWSFGFQETQYF
>15|TRBV7-9|many|TRBD2|TRBJ2-1
TGTGCCAGCAGCCCTCCGGGGGGGAACTACAATGAGCAGTTCTTC
CASSPPGGNYNEQFF
>14|TRBV12-3/TRBV12-4|many|TRBD2|TRBJ2-2
TGTGCCAGCAGTGGGGGCAGCGGGAGCGGGGAGCTGTTTTTT
CASSGGSGSGELFF
>13|TRBV29-1|many|.|TRBJ1-4
TGCAGCGGCAAACAGCCTAATAATGAAAAACTGTTTTTT
CSGKQPNNEKLFF
>14|TRBV28|many|TRBD1|TRBJ1-4
TGTGCCAGCAGAGACGGGACAGGTCGAGAAAAACTGTTTTTT
CASRDGTGREKLFF
>11|TRBV20-1|.|.|TRBJ1-2
TGCAGTGCTGGAGGGGGGTATGGCTACACCTTC
CSAGGGYGYTF
>14|TRBV19|many|.|TRBJ2-2
TGTGCCAGTAGTATCGTTCGGGTCACCGGGGAGCTGTTTTTT
CASSIVRVTGELFF
>14|TRBV28|many|.|TRBJ2-7
TGTGCCAGCAACCCTAGTGGAGCAGTCCACGAGCAGTACTTC
CASNPSGAVHEQYF
>15|TRBV7-2|many|.|TRBJ2-1
TGTGCCAGCACCCTTATTAGCGGCTCCTACAATGAGCAGTTCTTC
CASTLISGSYNEQFF
>14|TRBV20-1|medium-sized|.|TRBJ1-1
TGCAGTGCTAGATTTCAGGGGTTCAACACTGAAGCTTTCTTT
CSARFQGFNTEAFF
>16|TRBV7-3|many|TRBD2|TRBJ2-1
TGTGCCAGCAGCTTCGGGGGGGCACGGGGGGAAGAAGAGCAGTTCTTC
CASSFGGARGEEEQFF
>15|TRBV7-2|many|.|TRBJ1-2
TGTGCCAGCAGCTTAGCCGGGGGCGGGGGAAGGTCTTACACCTTC
CASSLAGGGGRSYTF
>13|TRBV4-1|many|.|TRBJ2-5
TGCGCCAGCAGCTCTATCGTTGGGGAGACCCAGTACTTC
CASSSIVGETQYF